These 5 T cell receptor beta chains came from one sample sequenced in a study of shared clonotypes between healthy human individuals. Profiling relied on immunoSEQ multiplex PCR, and the TCRdb table lists in-frame clones only, not all of them. The profile shows under 600,000 clones, just over 75% of them singletons. The material sequenced was PBMCs. These receptors were taken from a woman aged 40 to 55 in good health. Some clones in this sample may be carry-over from other donors' samples.

The chain carries TRBV6-6 and TRBJ1-1, with TRBD1 matching 7 bases. In germline, CDR1 is MNHNY, CDR2 SVGAGI (reference sequence). The ends lost 4 bases at V and 1 base at J; junction bases unmatched: 0. This CDR3 region has 13 residues. As DNA, the CDR3 is TGTGCCAGCAGTTGGGACAGGAACACTGAAGCTTTCTTT. It yields the protein CASSWDRNTEAFF.

The gene calls are TRBV11-2 and TRBJ1-3; a possible D gene is TRBD1 (5 bases). Trimming shortened V by 0 bases and J by 5 bases, and 14 bases separated the two germline ends. The V gene's germline CDR1 is SGHAT and CDR2 FQNNGV. This CDR3 region has 16 residues. The CDR3 nucleotides read TGTGCCAGCAGCTTAGATACCCGGGACGGCCGAAACACCATATATTTT. Residues: CASSLDTRDGRNTIYF.

This chain joins TRBV21-1 and TRBJ2-3; TRBD2, the table's D call, lacks a check against the DNA. TRBV21-1 is a recognized pseudogene. The CDR3 contains 16 residues. This chain's CDR3 is CASSKPPRLVADTQYF. DNA of the CDR3: TGTGCCAGCAGCAAACCTCCGAGACTAGTGGCAGATACGCAGTATTTT.

This clone was seen just once. The chain couples TRBV28 to TRBJ2-5, with D perhaps matching TRBD1 (7 bases). The J call could be wrong; TRBJ2-7 is a better fit for the DNA end. This CDR3 is built from 12 residues. Germline CDR1 and CDR2: MDHEN and SYDVKM. DNA of the CDR3: TGTGCCAGCGTCAGGGGGGCCTACGAGCAGTACTTC. Translating it yields CASVRGAYEQYF.

This rearrangement joins TRBV28 to TRBJ2-3; 12 nucleotides line up with TRBD2. CDR1 and CDR2 from the germline V gene are MDHEN and SYDVKM. V lost 6 bases, J lost 2 bases, and 9 bases stayed unmatched. The CDR3 is made up of 17 amino acids. CDR3 sequence: CASSPGLAGGLTDTQYF. The CDR3 nucleotides read TGTGCCAGCAGCCCGGGGCTAGCGGGAGGGCTCACAGATACGCAGTATTTT.